This TCR beta chain was observed in a study of control samples from healthy donors and cancer patients. The assay was immunoSEQ multiplex PCR, and TCRdb's table has in-frame clones only and misses some. The repertoire holds about 48,000 clones, 85% to 95% seen once, with about 25% in the top ten. Looked up from germline, CDR1 is SGDLS and CDR2 is YYNGEE. The V gene lost 4 bases and the J gene lost 5 bases, with 22 bases spanning the gap. The length of the CDR3 is 16 residues. V and J are TRBV9 and TRBJ2-7; D uncertain. Sequenced input: PBMCs. The sequence was obtained from a woman in her forties or fifties with head and neck cancer. The CDR3 coding sequence is TGTGCCAGCAGCCCATTAGGGTTTACGGTCGAGAACGAGCAGTACTTC. This encodes CASSPLGFTVENEQYF. The full variable domain, with the rest looked up from reference TRBV9 and TRBJ2-7, is DSGVTQTPKHLITATGQRVTLRCSPRSGDLSVYWYQQSLDQGLQFLIQYYNGEERAKGNILERFSAQQFPDLHSELNLSSLELGDSALYFCASSPLGFTVENEQYFGPGTRLTVT.